The source of this T cell receptor beta chain is a study of cytomegalovirus exposure and HLA in healthy donors. Study-wide context: In a previous analysis, about 100 million unique TCR beta sequences were found from 150 million to 200 million T cells.

Notes on the study in general: A classifier reportedly called cytomegalovirus status with high sensitivity and specificity. Beyond CMV serostatus, there was no information to go on about immune exposure.

This PCR relied on a set of 60 Vbeta primers and 13 Jbeta primers. Generated by immunoSEQ multiplex PCR, the TCRdb table keeps only in-frame clones and is missing some. The top ten clones hold roughly 6% of a sample with about 110,000 clones, around 80% of them seen once. CDR3 length equals 15 residues. J lost 7 bases, V lost 0 bases, and 6 bases had no gene match. Germline CDR1 is SGHTA and CDR2 is FQGNSA. Worth noting for this clone: Its antigen is unknown.

The chain uses TRBV7-2 and TRBJ1-1, with TRBD1 matching 9 bases. The source material was PBMCs. The origin of this receptor is a man aged 18-30 years in good health and CMV-seronegative. CDR3 in DNA: TGTGCCAGCAGCTTAGCCCGGACAGGGGCCAATGAAGCTTTCTTT. Translated: CASSLARTGANEAFF. The complete variable domain, with remaining parts taken from reference TRBV7-2 and TRBJ1-1, reads GAGVSQSPSNKVTEKGKDVELRCDPISGHTALYWYRQSLGQGLEFLIYFQGNSAPDKSGLPSDRFSAERTGGSVSTLTIQRTQQEDSAVYLCASSLARTGANEAFFGQGTRLTVV.